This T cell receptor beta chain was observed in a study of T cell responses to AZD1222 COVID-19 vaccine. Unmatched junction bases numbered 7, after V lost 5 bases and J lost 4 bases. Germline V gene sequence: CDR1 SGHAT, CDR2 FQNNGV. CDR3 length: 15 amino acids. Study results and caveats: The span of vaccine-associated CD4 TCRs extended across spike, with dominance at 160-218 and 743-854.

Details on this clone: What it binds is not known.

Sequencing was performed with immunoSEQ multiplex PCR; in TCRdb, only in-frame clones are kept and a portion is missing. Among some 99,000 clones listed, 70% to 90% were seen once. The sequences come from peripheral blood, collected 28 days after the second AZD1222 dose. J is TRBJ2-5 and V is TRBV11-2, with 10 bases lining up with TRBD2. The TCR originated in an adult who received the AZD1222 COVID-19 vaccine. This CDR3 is CASSPGTSEIETQYF. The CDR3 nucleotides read TGTGCCAGCAGCCCCGGGACTAGCGAGATAGAGACCCAGTACTTC.